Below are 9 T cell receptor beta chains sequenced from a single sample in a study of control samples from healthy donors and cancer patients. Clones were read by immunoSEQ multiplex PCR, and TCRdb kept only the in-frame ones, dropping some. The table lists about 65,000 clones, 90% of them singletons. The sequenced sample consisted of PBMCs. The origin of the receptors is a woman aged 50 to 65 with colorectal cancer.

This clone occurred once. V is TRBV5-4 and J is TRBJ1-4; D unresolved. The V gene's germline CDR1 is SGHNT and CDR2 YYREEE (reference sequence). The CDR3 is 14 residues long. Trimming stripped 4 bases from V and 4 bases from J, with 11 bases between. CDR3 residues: CASSDYGDNEKLFF. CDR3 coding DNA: TGTGCCAGCAGCGACTACGGGGATAATGAAAAACTGTTTTTT. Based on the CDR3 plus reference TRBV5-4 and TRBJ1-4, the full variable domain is ETGVTQSPTHLIKTRGQQVTLRCSSQSGHNTVSWYQQALGQGPQFIFQYYREEENGRGNFPPRFSGLQFPNYSSELNVNALELDDSALYLCASSDYGDNEKLFFGSGTQLSVL.

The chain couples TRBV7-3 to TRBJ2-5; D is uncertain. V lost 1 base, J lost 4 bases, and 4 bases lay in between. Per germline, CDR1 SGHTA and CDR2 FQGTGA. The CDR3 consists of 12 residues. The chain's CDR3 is CASSLSGETQYF. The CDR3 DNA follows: TGTGCCAGCAGCTTAAGTGGAGAGACCCAGTACTTC. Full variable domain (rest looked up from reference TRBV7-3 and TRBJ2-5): GAGVSQTPSNKVTEKGKYVELRCDPISGHTALYWYRQSLGQGPEFLIYFQGTGAADDSGLPNDRFFAVRPEGSVSTLKIQRTERGDSAVYLCASSLSGETQYFGPGTRLLVL.

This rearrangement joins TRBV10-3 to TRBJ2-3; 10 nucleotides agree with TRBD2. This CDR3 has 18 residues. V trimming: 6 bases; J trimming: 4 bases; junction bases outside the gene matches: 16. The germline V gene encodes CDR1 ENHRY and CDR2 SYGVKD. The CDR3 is CAISPRTSGAFGPDTQYF. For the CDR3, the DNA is TGTGCCATCAGCCCAAGAACTAGCGGGGCCTTCGGGCCAGATACGCAGTATTTT.

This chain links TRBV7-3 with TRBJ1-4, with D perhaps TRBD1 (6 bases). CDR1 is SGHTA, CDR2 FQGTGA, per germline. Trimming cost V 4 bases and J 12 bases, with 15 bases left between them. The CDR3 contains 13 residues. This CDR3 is CASSSTPGGQLFF. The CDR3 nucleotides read TGTGCCAGCAGCTCCACCCCGGGGGGGCAACTGTTTTTT.

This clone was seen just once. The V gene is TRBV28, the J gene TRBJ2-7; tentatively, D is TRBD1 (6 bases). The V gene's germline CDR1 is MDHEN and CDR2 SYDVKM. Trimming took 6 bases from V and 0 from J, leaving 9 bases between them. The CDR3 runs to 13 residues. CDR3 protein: CASREGGSYEQYF. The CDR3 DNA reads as TGTGCCAGCAGAGAAGGGGGCTCCTACGAGCAGTACTTC.

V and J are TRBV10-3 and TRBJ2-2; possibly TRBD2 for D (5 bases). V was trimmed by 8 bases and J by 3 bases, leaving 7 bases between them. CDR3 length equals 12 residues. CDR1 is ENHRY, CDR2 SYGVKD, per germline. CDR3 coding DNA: TGTGCCATCGGGAGTGACACCGGGGAGCTGTTTTTT. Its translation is CAIGSDTGELFF.

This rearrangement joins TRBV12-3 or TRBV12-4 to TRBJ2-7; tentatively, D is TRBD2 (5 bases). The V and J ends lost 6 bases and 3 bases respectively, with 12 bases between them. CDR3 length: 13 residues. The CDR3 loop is CASSPGELYEQYF. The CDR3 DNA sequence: TGTGCCAGCAGCCCCGGGGAACTCTACGAGCAGTACTTC.

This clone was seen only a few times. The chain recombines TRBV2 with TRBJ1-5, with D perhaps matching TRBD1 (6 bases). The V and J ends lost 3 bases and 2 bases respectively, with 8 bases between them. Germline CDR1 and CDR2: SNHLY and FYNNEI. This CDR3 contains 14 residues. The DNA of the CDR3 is TGTGCCAGCAGTGACCACAGGGGCAATCAGCCCCAGCATTTT. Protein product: CASSDHRGNQPQHF.

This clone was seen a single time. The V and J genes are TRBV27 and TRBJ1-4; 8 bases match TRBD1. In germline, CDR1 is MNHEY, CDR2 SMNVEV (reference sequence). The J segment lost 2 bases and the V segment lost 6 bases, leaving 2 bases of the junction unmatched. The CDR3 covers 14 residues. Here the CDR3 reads CASRRTGTNEKLFF. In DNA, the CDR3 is TGTGCCAGCAGGAGGACAGGGACTAATGAAAAACTGTTTTTT.